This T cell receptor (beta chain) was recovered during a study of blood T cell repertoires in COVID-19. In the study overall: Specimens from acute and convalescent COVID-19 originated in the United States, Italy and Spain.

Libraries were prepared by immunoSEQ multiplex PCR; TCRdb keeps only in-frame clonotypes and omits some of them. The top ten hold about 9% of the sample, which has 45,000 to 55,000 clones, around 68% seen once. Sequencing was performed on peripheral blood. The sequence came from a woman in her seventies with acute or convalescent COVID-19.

The CDR3 nucleotides are TGTGCCAGCAGTTTTCGGGAGGGCCCCACTAACATTCAGTACTTC. Protein product: CASSFREGPTNIQYF. The chain links TRBV28 to TRBJ2-4; TRBD2 agrees at 8 bases. The CDR3 has 15 residues. In germline, CDR1 is MDHEN, CDR2 SYDVKM. Losses at the gene ends were 3 bases for V and 7 bases for J; bases not matched to a gene: 8.